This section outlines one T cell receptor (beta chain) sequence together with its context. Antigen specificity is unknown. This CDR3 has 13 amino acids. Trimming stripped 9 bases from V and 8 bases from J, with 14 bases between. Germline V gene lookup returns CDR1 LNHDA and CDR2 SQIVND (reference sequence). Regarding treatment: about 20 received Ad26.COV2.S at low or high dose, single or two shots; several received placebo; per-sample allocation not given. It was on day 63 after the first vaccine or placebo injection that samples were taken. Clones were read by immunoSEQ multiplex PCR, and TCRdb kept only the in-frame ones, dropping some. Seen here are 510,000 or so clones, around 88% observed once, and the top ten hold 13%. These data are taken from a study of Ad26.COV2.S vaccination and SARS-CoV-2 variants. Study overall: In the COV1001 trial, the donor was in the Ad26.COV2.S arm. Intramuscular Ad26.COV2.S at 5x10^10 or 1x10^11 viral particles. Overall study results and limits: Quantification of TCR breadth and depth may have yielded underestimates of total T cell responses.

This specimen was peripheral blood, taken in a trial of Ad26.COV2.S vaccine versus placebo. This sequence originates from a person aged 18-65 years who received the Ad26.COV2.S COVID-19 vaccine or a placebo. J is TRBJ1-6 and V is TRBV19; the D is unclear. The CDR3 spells CASAREADSPLHF. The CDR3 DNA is TGTGCCAGCGCCCGGGAAGCGGATTCACCCCTCCACTTT.